The 11 T cell receptor beta chains below come from one sample, sequenced in a study of preoperative IRX-2 immunotherapy in early breast cancer. Profiling relied on immunoSEQ multiplex PCR, and the TCRdb table lists in-frame clones only, not all of them. The repertoire includes more than 3,000 clones, roughly 69% of them detected once, and 8.5% to 10% sits in the top ten. Treatment: preoperative locoregional IRX-2 cytokine immunotherapy. The sequences come from tumor tissue, collected before IRX-2 immunotherapy. These receptors were taken from a human donor with breast cancer.

A few counts support this clone. V and J are TRBV11-3 and TRBJ1-1; TRBD1 agrees at 7 bases. Germline trimming cut 4 bases from V and 0 bases from J; bases unmatched to any gene: 14. The CDR3 contains 18 residues. The germline V gene has CDR1 SGHNT and CDR2 YENEEA. The CDR3 spells CASSCGGPGDSLNTEAFF. CDR3 bases: TGTGCCAGCAGCTGCGGGGGCCCCGGGGACAGCCTGAACACTGAAGCTTTCTTT.

This clone was seen a few times. This chain uses TRBV6-8 with TRBJ2-1; D gene uncertain. Germline CDR1 is MNHGY and CDR2 is SAAAGT. CDR3 size: 14 residues. V was cut by 6 bases and J by 2 bases, with 11 bases left in between. CDR3 nucleotide sequence: TGTGCCAGCAGCGGGCGCTCCCCCTACAATGAGCAGTTCTTC. This codes for CASSGRSPYNEQFF.

V usage is TRBV29-1 and J usage is TRBJ1-1; D is perhaps TRBD1 (6 bases). Trimming removed 7 bases at V and 2 bases at J, with 14 bases between. The length of the CDR3 is 13 residues. From germline, CDR1 is SQVTM and CDR2 ANQGSEA. Here the CDR3 DNA reads TGCAGCGCCAGAGACAGGCCAAACACTGAAGCTTTCTTT. Translated, it gives CSARDRPNTEAFF.

V usage is TRBV4-1 and J usage is TRBJ1-5; D gene uncertain. This CDR3 comprises 15 residues. Germline lookup yields CDR1 MGHRA and CDR2 YSYEKL. The V and J ends lost 0 bases and 2 bases respectively, with 8 bases between them. This CDR3 is CASSQDWGGNQPQHF. The DNA for the CDR3 is TGCGCCAGCAGCCAAGATTGGGGTGGCAATCAGCCCCAGCATTTT.

The chain links TRBV1 to TRBJ2-2; the D call of TRBD1 is as the table states it, not checked on the DNA. TRBV1 constitutes a pseudogene. The length of the CDR3 is 16 residues. In nucleotides, the CDR3 is TGCGCCAGCAGCCAAGAAACAGGGAGAAACACCGGGGAGCTGTTTTTT. Translation gives CASSQETGRNTGELFF.

The chain employs TRBV6-8 and TRBJ2-1; D may match TRBD1 or TRBD2 (5 bases each). The CDR3 is made up of 14 amino acids. Germline CDR1 is MNHGY and CDR2 is SAAAGT. Trimming cost V 8 bases and J 2 bases, with 13 bases left between them. The CDR3: CASSAGRAYNEQFF. The CDR3 region has the DNA TGTGCCAGCTCCGCGGGCAGGGCCTACAATGAGCAGTTCTTC.

The rearrangement links TRBV6-8 to TRBJ2-1; D may correspond to TRBD1 or TRBD2 (5 bases each). Germline loops: CDR1 MNHGY, CDR2 SAAAGT. Trimming cost V 2 bases and J 4 bases, with 24 bases left between them. The length of the CDR3 is 19 residues. The CDR3 sequence is CASSYNPPGHGVSYNEQFF. CDR3 bases: TGTGCCAGCAGTTACAATCCTCCGGGGCACGGGGTTTCTTACAATGAGCAGTTCTTC.

The genes are TRBV11-3 and TRBJ1-2; D is ambiguous. CDR3 length: 17 residues. The V end lost 0 bases, the J end lost 4 bases, and 18 bases lay between the germline ends. Looked up from germline, CDR1 is SGHNT and CDR2 is YENEEA. The chain's CDR3 is CASSLERLAGAIYGYTF. CDR3 DNA sequence: TGTGCCAGCAGCTTAGAGCGGCTGGCAGGAGCTATCTATGGCTACACCTTC.

This clone was seen only a few times. The rearrangement links TRBV11-3 to TRBJ2-1, with 8 positions matching TRBD2. The trim removed 5 bases at V and 0 bases at J, leaving 3 bases unmatched. This CDR3 spans 15 amino acids. Germline V lookup: CDR1 SGHNT, CDR2 YENEEA. The CDR3 reads CASSLGRGSYNEQFF. CDR3 bases: TGTGCCAGCAGCCTCGGGAGGGGCTCCTACAATGAGCAGTTCTTC.

This clone has a single count. The chain combines TRBV6-8 with TRBJ2-7, with 7 bases matching TRBD2. The CDR3 extends over 15 amino acids. The junction had 13 bases not matched to a gene; V was cut back by 8 bases and J by 3 bases. Germline V gene data show CDR1 as MNHGY and CDR2 as SAAAGT. CDR3 sequence (DNA): TGTGCCAGCCAATCTTGGGGGGAGGGCCACTACGAGCAGTACTTC. It specifies CASQSWGEGHYEQYF.

The chain joins TRBV11-3 to TRBJ2-5, with 7 bases identical to TRBD2. CDR1 is SGHNT and CDR2 is YENEEA in the germline V gene. V lost 5 bases to trimming and J lost 4 bases; unmatched junction nucleotides: 10. CDR3 length equals 15 residues. In DNA, the CDR3 is TGTGCCAGCAGCGGCGGGGGAGCAATTGGAGAGACCCAGTACTTC. Protein sequence: CASSGGGAIGETQYF.